What follows are 27 T cell receptor beta chains derived from one specimen sequenced in a study of blood T cell repertoires in COVID-19. Repertoires were generated with immunoSEQ multiplex PCR, while TCRdb's copy carries only in-frame clones and drops some. The sample includes 260,000 or so clones, roughly 85% of them seen just once. Sequenced: PBMCs or T cells enriched from blood (not recorded which). These receptor sequences come from a woman aged 40-49 years who had been exposed to COVID-19.

The genes are TRBV6-5 and TRBJ2-1; 7 bases agree with TRBD2. The CDR3 runs to 15 residues. Trimming at V came to 5 bases and at J to 2 bases, leaving 6 bases not matched to a gene. The V gene's germline CDR1 is MNHEY and CDR2 SVGAGI. CDR3 sequence (DNA): TGTGCCAGCAGTCCTCGGGGGGACCCCTACAATGAGCAGTTCTTC. This codes for CASSPRGDPYNEQFF.

The CDR3 region is CATSDDPGFGYTF. The CDR3 nucleotides read TGTGCCACCAGTGATGATCCAGGGTTCGGCTACACCTTC. The chain recombines TRBV24-1 with TRBJ1-2, with D possibly matching TRBD1 (5 bases). Germline V gene data show CDR1 as KGHDR and CDR2 as SFDVKD. This CDR3 region has 13 residues. Trimming cost V 3 bases and J 8 bases, with 12 bases left between them.

This clone is a singleton in its sample. The CDR3 loop is CAISDARQGIPYEQYF. The CDR3 DNA reads as TGTGCCATCAGTGACGCGCGACAGGGGATCCCCTACGAGCAGTACTTC. This chain connects TRBV10-3 to TRBJ2-7; 8 positions agree with TRBD1. After removal of 3 bases from V and 2 bases from J, the junction contained 9 bases not matched to a gene. This CDR3 is built from 16 residues. Germline loops: CDR1 ENHRY, CDR2 SYGVKD.

This clone was counted a single time. The gene calls are TRBV19 and TRBJ2-5; 9 bases are shared with TRBD2. The CDR3 spans 13 residues. V trimming: 6 bases; J trimming: 12 bases; junction bases outside the gene matches: 11. Looked up from germline, CDR1 is LNHDA and CDR2 is SQIVND (reference sequence). This chain's CDR3 is CASSPRAGGPKYF. CDR3 nucleotide sequence: TGTGCCAGTAGCCCACGGGCGGGGGGGCCTAAGTACTTC.

The chain employs TRBV5-1 and TRBJ2-3; D may be TRBD2 (6 bases). Germline V CDR1 and CDR2: SGHRS, YFSETQ. The CDR3 is 16 residues long. The ends were cut back, 3 bases at V and 0 bases at J, with 14 bases in the middle. The CDR3 region has the DNA TGCGCCAGCAGCTCCGGGGCTAGCGACAGCACAGATACGCAGTATTTT. Translation gives CASSSGASDSTDTQYF.

The chain uses TRBV16 and TRBJ1-5; tentatively, D is TRBD1 (6 bases). The CDR3 covers 15 residues. From germline, CDR1 is KGHSY and CDR2 FQNENV. V was clipped by 4 bases and J by 9 bases, with 19 bases between them. The chain's CDR3 is CASSPGTQDRGPQHF. The CDR3 nucleotides are TGTGCCAGCAGCCCCGGGACACAGGACCGAGGGCCCCAGCATTTT.

This clone was observed a single time. This chain links TRBV25-1 with TRBJ2-3; 14 nucleotides align to TRBD2. The CDR3 is 18 amino acids. With V trimmed by 2 bases and J by 2 bases, 6 bases remained unmatched. The germline CDR1 and CDR2 sequences are MGHDK and SYGVNS. This CDR3 is CASSEHPGLAGATDTQYF. In DNA, the CDR3 is TGTGCCAGCAGTGAACACCCGGGACTAGCGGGGGCCACAGATACGCAGTATTTT.

This clone was seen a few times. The chain is built from TRBV6-1 and TRBJ1-2, with 8 bases fitting TRBD1. The junction had 7 bases not matched to a gene; V was cut back by 3 bases and J by 4 bases. Germline lookup yields CDR1 MNHNS and CDR2 SASEGT. The CDR3 runs to 15 residues. CDR3 coding DNA: TGTGCCAGCAGTGACACAGACAGGGGCCCCTATGGCTACACCTTC. This sequence encodes CASSDTDRGPYGYTF.

The CDR3: CASSPFSGGAYEQYF. DNA for the CDR3: TGTGCCAGCAGCCCCTTTAGCGGGGGGGCCTACGAGCAGTACTTC. The chain has TRBV3-1 (or the pseudogene TRBV3-2) and TRBJ2-7, with 11 bases that match TRBD2. The CDR3 spans 15 residues. V gave up 4 bases and J gave up 2 bases; unmatched junction bases: 4. CDR1 is LGHDT and CDR2 is YNNKEL in the germline V gene (reference sequence).

The J gene is TRBJ1-2, the V gene TRBV7-7; the D gene is possibly TRBD1 (6 bases). V was shortened by 7 bases and J by 7 bases, with 22 bases between the two germline ends. The V gene's germline CDR1 is SSHAT and CDR2 FNYEAQ (reference sequence). This CDR3 spans 15 amino acids. For the CDR3, the DNA is TGTGCCAGCACCCTATTAATCGGGGGGGCTCCTGGCTACACCTTC. Encoded protein: CASTLLIGGAPGYTF.

In its sample, this clone was seen once. J is TRBJ2-2 and V is TRBV4-1, with 8 bases that match TRBD1. The V gene's germline CDR1 is MGHRA and CDR2 YSYEKL. The CDR3 length is 15 residues. After removal of 3 bases from V and 5 bases from J, the junction contained 5 bases not matched to a gene. CDR3 DNA sequence: TGCGCCAGCAGCCAGGGACAGGTTTCAACCGGGGAGCTGTTTTTT. It is translated as CASSQGQVSTGELFF.

The genes are TRBV5-5 and TRBJ1-5, with 8 bases identical to TRBD1. Germline lookup yields CDR1 SGHKS and CDR2 YYEKEE (reference sequence). Trimming removed 2 bases from V and 4 bases from J; junction bases left unmatched: 8. This CDR3 region has 16 residues. For the CDR3, the DNA is TGTGCCAGCAGCTTAGGGCCGGACAGGGAGAATCAGCCCCAGCATTTT. The encoded protein is CASSLGPDRENQPQHF.

V usage is TRBV9 and J usage is TRBJ1-1; 9 nucleotides match TRBD1. From germline, CDR1 is SGDLS and CDR2 YYNGEE. CDR3 length: 17 amino acids. Losses at the gene ends were 0 bases for V and 2 bases for J; bases not matched to a gene: 8. CDR3 sequence: CASSVGGGTGTNTEAFF. CDR3 coding DNA: TGTGCCAGCAGCGTAGGTGGGGGGACAGGGACCAACACTGAAGCTTTCTTT.

This sequence joins TRBV11-2 and TRBJ2-3; D gene ambiguous. The CDR3 length is 15 residues. Germline V gives CDR1 SGHAT, CDR2 FQNNGV. V was clipped by 1 base and J by 2 bases, with 10 bases between them. The CDR3: CASSLAYPLTDTQYF. DNA of the CDR3: TGTGCCAGCAGCTTAGCGTACCCACTCACAGATACGCAGTATTTT.

This chain uses TRBV5-1 with TRBJ1-1; a weak D match, TRBD1 (6 bases). Germline V gene lookup returns CDR1 SGHRS and CDR2 YFSETQ. The CDR3 consists of 14 residues. Trimming removed 7 bases from V and 0 bases from J, with 13 bases in between. The CDR3 is CASGPTGMNTEAFF. In nucleotides, the CDR3 is TGCGCCAGCGGACCGACAGGAATGAACACTGAAGCTTTCTTT. Together with reference TRBV5-1 and TRBJ1-1, the CDR3 gives the full variable domain: KAGVTQTPRYLIKTRGQQVTLSCSPISGHRSVSWYQQTPGQGLQFLFEYFSETQRNKGNFPGRFSGRQFSNSRSEMNVSTLELGDSALYLCASGPTGMNTEAFFGQGTRLTVV.

Details on this clone: Other DNA variants within this sample encode the same CDR3. This sequence joins TRBV7-2 and TRBJ2-7; TRBD1 agrees at 8 bases. This CDR3 contains 13 residues. With V trimmed by 4 bases and J by 4 bases, 3 bases remained unmatched. Germline CDR1 reads SGHTA; CDR2 reads FQGNSA. The CDR3 sequence: CASSSQGAYEQYF. CDR3 sequence (DNA): TGTGCCAGCAGCTCCCAGGGGGCGTACGAGCAGTACTTC.

The chain recombines TRBV5-1 with TRBJ2-5, with D perhaps matching TRBD1 (5 bases). The CDR3 has 14 amino acids. CDR1 and CDR2 from the germline V gene are SGHRS and YFSETQ. With 4 bases removed from V and 3 bases from J, the gap between germline ends came to 13 bases. Written as DNA, the CDR3 is TGCGCCAGCAGCGATGCCAGGGTTAAAGAGACCCAGTACTTC. Translation gives CASSDARVKETQYF.

This clone has a handful of counts. The chain joins TRBV7-3 to TRBJ2-7; D possibly corresponds to TRBD2 (6 bases). Trimming stripped 9 bases from V and 5 bases from J, with 23 bases between. The CDR3 length is 15 residues. Germline lookup yields CDR1 SGHTA and CDR2 FQGTGA. The CDR3 DNA follows: TGTGCCAGAAGTCCGGGCGGGGTAAGTGTCCACGAGCAGTACTTC. Translation gives CARSPGGVSVHEQYF.

This clone was seen a single time. The CDR3 here is CASSNIYSGELFF. As DNA, the CDR3 is TGTGCCAGCAGCAATATATACAGCGGGGAGCTGTTTTTT. This chain uses TRBV12-3 or TRBV12-4 with TRBJ2-2; D uncertain. Trimming removed 6 bases at V and 7 bases at J, with 12 bases between. The CDR3 loop spans 13 amino acids.

The chain uses TRBV29-1 and TRBJ1-2, with a possible D match to TRBD1 (5 bases). CDR3 length: 13 residues. Germline CDR1 is SQVTM and CDR2 is ANQGSEA. V lost 4 bases, J lost 4 bases, and 13 bases lay in between. CDR3 loop: CSVAEQAVYGYTF. CDR3 DNA: TGCAGCGTTGCCGAACAGGCCGTCTATGGCTACACCTTC.

The rearrangement uses TRBV12-3 or TRBV12-4 and TRBJ1-2; D remains ambiguous. CDR3 size: 13 residues. Trimming took 10 bases from V and 6 from J, leaving 18 bases between them. The CDR3 region has the DNA TGTGCCATCTCCCAATGGGGAGTGGATGGCTACACCTTC. Translating gives CAISQWGVDGYTF.

The rearrangement joins TRBV6-5 to TRBJ1-2; D not certain. Trimming removed 8 bases from V and 11 bases from J, with 15 bases in between. CDR3 size: 11 residues. Germline V gives CDR1 MNHEY, CDR2 SVGAGI. The CDR3 coding sequence is TGTGCCAGCTCCCGGGAGGTGGGGTACACCTTC. Its protein product is CASSREVGYTF.

This clone was seen a single time. CDR3 nucleotide sequence: TGTGCCAGCAGCCACTGGGACACCAGCAATGAGCAGTTCTTC. Translating it yields CASSHWDTSNEQFF. The chain links TRBV3-1 (or the pseudogene TRBV3-2) to TRBJ2-1, with D perhaps matching TRBD1 (6 bases). This CDR3 spans 14 amino acids. Germline V gene data show CDR1 as LGHDT and CDR2 as YNNKEL (reference sequence). V was shortened by 3 bases and J by 6 bases, with 12 bases between the two germline ends.

This clone has a handful of counts. The CDR3 DNA is TGTGCCAGCAGTCCGACTGCGGTTGCGGATCAGCCCCAGCATTTT. Amino acids: CASSPTAVADQPQHF. The genes are TRBV6-5 and TRBJ1-5; D is unresolved. The CDR3 is 15 amino acids. Germline CDR1 is MNHEY and CDR2 is SVGAGI. Trimming removed 5 bases from V and 5 bases from J, with 16 bases in between.

CDR3 nucleotides: TGTGCCAGCATGGGTTCGGAGTCCTACGAGCAGTACTTC. Its translation: CASMGSESYEQYF. This chain joins TRBV2 and TRBJ2-7; D remains unclear. This CDR3 comprises 13 residues. The V and J ends lost 7 bases and 1 base respectively, with 11 bases between them. Per the germline V gene, CDR1 is SNHLY and CDR2 is FYNNEI.

The CDR3 reads CASSLALQGGQGEKLFF. CDR3 DNA sequence: TGCGCCAGCAGCTTGGCCTTGCAAGGCGGACAGGGGGAAAAACTGTTTTTT. V gene TRBV5-1 combines with J gene TRBJ1-4; 9 positions agree with TRBD1. V shed 0 bases and J 8 bases; nucleotides not matched to a gene: 11. The CDR3 is 17 amino acids. Germline V gene data show CDR1 as SGHRS and CDR2 as YFSETQ. Variable domain in full (rest from reference TRBV5-1 and TRBJ1-4): KAGVTQTPRYLIKTRGQQVTLSCSPISGHRSVSWYQQTPGQGLQFLFEYFSETQRNKGNFPGRFSGRQFSNSRSEMNVSTLELGDSALYLCASSLALQGGQGEKLFFGSGTQLSVL.

The genes are TRBV6-5 and TRBJ1-1; no firm D call. Germline lookup yields CDR1 MNHEY and CDR2 SVGAGI. This CDR3 contains 15 residues. V lost 2 bases and J 0 bases, leaving 10 bases between the germline ends. CDR3 DNA sequence: TGTGCCAGCAGTTACGAATACATCATGAACACTGAAGCTTTCTTT. Translation gives CASSYEYIMNTEAFF.